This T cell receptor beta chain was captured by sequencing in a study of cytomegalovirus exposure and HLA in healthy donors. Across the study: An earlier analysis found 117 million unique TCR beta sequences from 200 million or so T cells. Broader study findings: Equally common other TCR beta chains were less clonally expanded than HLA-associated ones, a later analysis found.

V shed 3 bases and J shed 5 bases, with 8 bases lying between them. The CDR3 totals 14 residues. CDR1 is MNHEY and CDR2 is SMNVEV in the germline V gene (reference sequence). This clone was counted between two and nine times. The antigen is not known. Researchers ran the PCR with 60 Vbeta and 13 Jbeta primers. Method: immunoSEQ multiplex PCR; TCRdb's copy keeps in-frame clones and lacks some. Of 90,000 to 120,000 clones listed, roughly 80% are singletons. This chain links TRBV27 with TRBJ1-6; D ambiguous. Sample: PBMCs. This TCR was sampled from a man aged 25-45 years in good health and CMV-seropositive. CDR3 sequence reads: CASSFREDNSPLHF. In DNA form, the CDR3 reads TGTGCCAGCAGTTTCCGGGAAGATAATTCACCCCTCCACTTT.